The clone carrying this T cell receptor (beta chain) has more than one count but fewer than ten. Germline CDR1 LNHDA, CDR2 SQIVND (reference sequence). This CDR3 spans 13 amino acids. V was shortened by 8 bases and J by 10 bases, with 18 bases between the two germline ends. Profiled with immunoSEQ multiplex PCR; TCRdb holds only in-frame clones, not every one. The sample yields 250,000 to 350,000 clones, 70% to 90% seen once. This specimen comes from a study of blood T cell repertoires in COVID-19. Study in general: Donors in the United States, Italy and Spain gave samples during acute or convalescent COVID-19.

This sequence joins TRBV19 and TRBJ1-5; D not certain. Sequenced input: peripheral blood. The TCR originated in a woman aged 25-40 years who had recovered from COVID-19. CDR3 amino acids: CASRSTDFSPQHF. The DNA for the CDR3 is TGTGCCAGTCGTTCGACGGACTTTAGTCCCCAGCATTTT. Based on the CDR3 plus reference TRBV19 and TRBJ1-5, the full variable domain is DGGITQSPKYLFRKEGQNVTLSCEQNLNHDAMYWYRQDPGQGLRLIYYSQIVNDFQKGDIAEGYSVSREKKESFPLTVTSAQKNPTAFYLCASRSTDFSPQHFGDGTRLSIL.